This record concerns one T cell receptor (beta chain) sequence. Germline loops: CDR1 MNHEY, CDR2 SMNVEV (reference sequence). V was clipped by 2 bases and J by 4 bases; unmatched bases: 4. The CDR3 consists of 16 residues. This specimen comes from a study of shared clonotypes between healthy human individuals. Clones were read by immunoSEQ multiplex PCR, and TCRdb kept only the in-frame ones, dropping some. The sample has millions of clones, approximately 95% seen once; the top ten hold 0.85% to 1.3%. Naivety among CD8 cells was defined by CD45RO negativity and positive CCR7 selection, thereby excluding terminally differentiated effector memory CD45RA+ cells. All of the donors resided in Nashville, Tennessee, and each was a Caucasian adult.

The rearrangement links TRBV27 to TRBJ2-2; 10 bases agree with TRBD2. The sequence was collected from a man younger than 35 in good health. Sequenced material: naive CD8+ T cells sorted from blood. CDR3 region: CASSLTAGGLTGELFF. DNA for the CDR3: TGTGCCAGCAGTTTAACAGCGGGAGGGCTCACCGGGGAGCTGTTTTTT.